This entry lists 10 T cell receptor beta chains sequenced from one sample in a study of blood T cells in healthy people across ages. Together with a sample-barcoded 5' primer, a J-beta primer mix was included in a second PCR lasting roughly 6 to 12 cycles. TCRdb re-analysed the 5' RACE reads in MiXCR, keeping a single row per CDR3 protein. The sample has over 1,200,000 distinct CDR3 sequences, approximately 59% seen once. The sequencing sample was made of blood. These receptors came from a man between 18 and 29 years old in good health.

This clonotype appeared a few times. CDR3 nucleotide sequence: TGTGCCAGCAGCAACCAGGACAGGACGAGCTCCTACGAGCAGTACTTC. Translated, it gives CASSNQDRTSSYEQYF. The chain joins TRBV5-5 to TRBJ2-7, with 7 positions matching TRBD1. The J segment lost 0 bases and the V segment lost 4 bases, leaving 10 bases of the junction unmatched. CDR3 length: 16 residues. Per the germline V gene, CDR1 is SGHKS and CDR2 is YYEKEE (reference sequence).

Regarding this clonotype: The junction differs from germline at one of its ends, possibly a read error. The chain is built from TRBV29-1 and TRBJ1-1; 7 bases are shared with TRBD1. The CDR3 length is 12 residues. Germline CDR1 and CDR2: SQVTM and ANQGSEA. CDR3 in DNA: TGCAGCGTCCTGACAGGGAGGACTGGAGCTTTCTTT. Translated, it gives CSVLTGRTGAFF.

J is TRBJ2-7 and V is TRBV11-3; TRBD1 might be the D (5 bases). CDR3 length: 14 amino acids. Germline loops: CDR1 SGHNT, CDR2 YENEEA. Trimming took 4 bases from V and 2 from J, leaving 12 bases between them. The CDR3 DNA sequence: TGTGCCAGCAGCTCGGACACGGCAACCTACGAGCAGTACTTC. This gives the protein CASSSDTATYEQYF. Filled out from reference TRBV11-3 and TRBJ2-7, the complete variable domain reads EAGVVQSPRYKIIEKKQPVAFWCNPISGHNTLYWYLQNLGQGPELLIRYENEEAVDDSQLPKDRFSAERLKGVDSTLKIQPAELGDSAVYLCASSSDTATYEQYFGPGTRLTVT.

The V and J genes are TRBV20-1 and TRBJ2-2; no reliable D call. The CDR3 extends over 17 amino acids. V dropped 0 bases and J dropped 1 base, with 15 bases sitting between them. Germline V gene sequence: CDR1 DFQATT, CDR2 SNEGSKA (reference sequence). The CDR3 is CSAREGSTTVNTGELFF. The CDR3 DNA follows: TGCAGTGCTAGAGAGGGCTCGACAACCGTGAACACCGGGGAGCTGTTTTTT.

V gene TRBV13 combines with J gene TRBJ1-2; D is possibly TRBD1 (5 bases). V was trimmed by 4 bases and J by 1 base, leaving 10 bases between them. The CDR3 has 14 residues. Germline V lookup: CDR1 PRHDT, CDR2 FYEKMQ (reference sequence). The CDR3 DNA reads TGTGCCAGCAGCTCTAGGGGAAATAACTATGGCTACACCTTC. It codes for CASSSRGNNYGYTF.

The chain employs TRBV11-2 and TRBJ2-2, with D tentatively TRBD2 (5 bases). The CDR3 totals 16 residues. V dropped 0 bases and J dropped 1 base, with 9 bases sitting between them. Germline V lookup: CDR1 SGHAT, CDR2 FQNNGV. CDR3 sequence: CASSLDGAGNTGELFF. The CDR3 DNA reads TGTGCCAGCAGCTTAGACGGTGCGGGGAACACCGGGGAGCTGTTTTTT.

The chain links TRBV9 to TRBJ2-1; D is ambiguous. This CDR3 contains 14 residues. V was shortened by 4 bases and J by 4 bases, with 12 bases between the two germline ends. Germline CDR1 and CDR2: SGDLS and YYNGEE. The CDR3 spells CASSQSIPYNEQFF. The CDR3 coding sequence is TGTGCCAGCAGCCAGTCTATTCCTTACAATGAGCAGTTCTTC.

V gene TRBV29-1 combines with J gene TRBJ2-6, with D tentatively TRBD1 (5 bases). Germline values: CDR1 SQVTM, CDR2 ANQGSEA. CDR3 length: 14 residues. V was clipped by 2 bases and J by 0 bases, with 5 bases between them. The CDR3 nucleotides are TGCAGCGTTGAAACAGGCTCTGGGGCCAACGTCCTGACTTTC. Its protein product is CSVETGSGANVLTF.

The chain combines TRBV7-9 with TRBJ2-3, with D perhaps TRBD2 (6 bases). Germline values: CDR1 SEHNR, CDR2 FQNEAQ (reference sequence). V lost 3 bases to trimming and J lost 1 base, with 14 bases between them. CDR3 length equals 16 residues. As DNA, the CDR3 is TGTGCCAGCAGCTTGGCGCGCCCGGGGGGCACAGATACGCAGTATTTT. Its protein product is CASSLARPGGTDTQYF.

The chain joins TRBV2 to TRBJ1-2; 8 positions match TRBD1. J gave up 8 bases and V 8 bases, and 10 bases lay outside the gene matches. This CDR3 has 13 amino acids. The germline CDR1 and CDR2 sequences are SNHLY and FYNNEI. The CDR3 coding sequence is TGTGCCAGCCAGAGCGACAGGGGCTGGGGCTACACCTTC. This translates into CASQSDRGWGYTF.